This T cell receptor (beta chain) is drawn from a study of PD-L1 blockade in urothelial cancer (dated by TCRdb to between 2016 and 2019). For the wider study: Every patient began therapy around 2014 and was given atezolizumab 1,200 mg intravenously every 3 weeks. Pretreatment tumor samples, along with matched peripheral blood serially collected before and after atezolizumab treatment, were subjected to TCR sequencing. Blood samples gave median yields of around 140,000 T cells and 65,000 to 85,000 unique TCRs, along with a median clonality of roughly 0.08. Eight to ten patients achieved durable clinical benefit and some 20 did not. About 90% of the roughly 30 patients were males with bladder-origin urothelial cancer, and about 65% of the 29 reported a prior smoking history. Just over 28 patients had pretreatment blood TCR-seq, around 24 had at least one posttreatment blood collection, and around 24 had tumor TCR-seq. An ECOG performance status of 0 or 1 was recorded for the patients, and 0 to 3 prior chemotherapy regimens had been received by the patients. Durable clinical benefit was defined as progression-free survival longer than 6 months, and TCR features were also tested against progression-free and overall survival. Blood samples were analyzed at two time points: 3 weeks after treatment start (second dose) and 6 weeks after treatment start. The study, an exploratory multi-omic analysis, examined somatic, immune and clinical correlates of response to PD-L1 blockade with atezolizumab in urothelial cancer. In the same patients, pretreatment tumors underwent whole exome sequencing and RNA sequencing in addition to TCR sequencing. Broader findings and caveats from the paper: Because the sample size was small (n of about 27) and many exploratory analyses were performed, the results are intended to be hypothesis-generating. At 3 weeks after the start of treatment, tumor-associated TCR clones in peripheral blood had expanded more in patients with durable benefit (n of about 20, p = 0.022). A pretreatment peripheral blood TCR clonality below the median was linked to improved progression-free and overall survival.

V ends up 5 bases short and J 5 bases short, with an unmatched junction base count of 14. The CDR3 starts with the cysteine, ends with the phenylalanine, and has 16 residues. The entry retains the CDR3 DNA only, 48 bases that are in frame from base 1. CDR1 SGHTA and CDR2 FQGNSA were looked up in the germline V gene. As concerns this clone: The antigen it binds to is not known. No base-level quality is on record; no much larger clone is a single base apart.

Each PCR received spiked-in synthetic TCR analog templates so that absolute template abundance could be estimated from read counts. The immunoSEQ assay was used to amplify TCRbeta CDR3 regions from genomic DNA with bias-controlled V and J gene primers. Rearranged TCRbeta segments were sequenced at approximately 20X coverage. The published analysis was carried out like this. Sequencing errors were corrected by clustering, and CDR3s were annotated against IMGT so that V, D and J genes could be assigned. Downstream analyses used only productive TCRbeta rearrangements, leaving out any out-of-frame or stop-codon sequences. Clonality was calculated as one minus the Shannon entropy normalized by the log of the number of unique productive sequences. Fisher's exact test with Benjamini-Hochberg correction, at a threshold of adjusted p below 0.01, was used to find clones that differed between time points or between blood and tumor. TCRdb limited this immuneACCESS table to in-frame rearrangements with V and J called. A share of clones is missing; checked studies link under half to unresolved V genes, and the rest is unexplained. V, J and clone size reflect that table, while D and trimming were determined from the DNA. The sample contains over 65,000 clones, 84% of them found a single time. In total, the top ten clones hold around 4.7% of the sample.

The cohort included 29 patients with locally advanced or metastatic urothelial carcinoma who were treated at Memorial Sloan Kettering on a trial protocol. Peripheral blood mononuclear cells were collected pretreatment and during treatment, with between 1 and 8 total time points per patient. The Qiagen DNeasy Blood extraction kit was used to purify genomic DNA from total PBMCs and tumor samples. PBMCs were collected pretreatment and during treatment and were isolated and stored as previously described. The sequence derives from a man between 65 and 79 years old with urothelial cancer. Sequenced material: PBMCs, taken around atezolizumab (anti-PD-L1) treatment. Here the chain combines TRBV7-2 and TRBJ2-5, with 7 junctional bases fitting TRBD1. CDR3 region: CASSLYPRGRRETQYF. The nucleotide sequence is TGTGCCAGCAGCCTATATCCGAGGGGGCGCCGGGAGACCCAGTACTTC.